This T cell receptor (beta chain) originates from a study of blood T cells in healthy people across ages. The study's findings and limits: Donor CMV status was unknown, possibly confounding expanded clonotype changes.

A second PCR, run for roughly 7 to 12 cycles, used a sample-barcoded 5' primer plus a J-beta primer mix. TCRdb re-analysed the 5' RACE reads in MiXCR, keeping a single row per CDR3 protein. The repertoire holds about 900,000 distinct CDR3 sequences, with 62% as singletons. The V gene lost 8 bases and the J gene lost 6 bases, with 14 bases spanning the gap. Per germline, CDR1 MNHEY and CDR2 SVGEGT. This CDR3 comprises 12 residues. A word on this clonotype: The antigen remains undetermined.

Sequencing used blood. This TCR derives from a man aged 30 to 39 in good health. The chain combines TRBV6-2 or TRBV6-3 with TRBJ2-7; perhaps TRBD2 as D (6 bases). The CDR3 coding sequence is TGTGCCAGCTATCGGGGGATCACCGAGCAGTACTTC. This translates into CASYRGITEQYF.